This is a list of T cell receptor beta chains from one sample in a study of cytomegalovirus exposure and HLA in healthy donors. Libraries were prepared by immunoSEQ multiplex PCR; TCRdb keeps only in-frame clonotypes and omits some of them. The table has some 100,000 clones, approximately 81% seen once. The sequenced sample was PBMCs. The source is a female donor in good health and CMV-seropositive. CDR3s include the opening cysteine and the closing phenylalanine or tryptophan. D genes are given only for firm matches. Clone size, where shown, is once, few, many, or a class for clones that have expanded.

cdr3_aa: CASSYLGLEGKNIQYF; cdr3_nt: TGTGCCAGCAGTTACCTAGGGCTTGAGGGCAAAAACATTCAGTACTTC; clone_size: -; v_call: TRBV6-5; d_call: -; j_call: TRBJ2-4
cdr3_aa: CASSLAETSESLAKNSQYF; cdr3_nt: TGTGCCAGCAGCTTAGCGGAGACTAGCGAGTCCCTAGCCAAAAACAGTCAGTACTTC; clone_size: once; v_call: TRBV7-9; d_call: TRBD2; j_call: TRBJ2-4
cdr3_aa: CAWSGLAGVKTDTQYF; cdr3_nt: TGTGCCTGGAGCGGACTAGCGGGAGTGAAAACAGATACGCAGTATTTT; clone_size: -; v_call: TRBV30; d_call: TRBD2; j_call: TRBJ2-3
cdr3_aa: CASRIDAGGETQYF; cdr3_nt: TGTGCCAGCAGAATCGACGCAGGCGGGGAGACCCAGTACTTC; clone_size: -; v_call: TRBV2; d_call: -; j_call: TRBJ2-5
cdr3_aa: CASSPDRGLGYGYTF; cdr3_nt: TGTGCCAGCTCACCGGACAGGGGGCTGGGCTATGGCTACACCTTC; clone_size: -; v_call: TRBV18; d_call: TRBD1; j_call: TRBJ1-2
cdr3_aa: CASSYWPRNTGELFF; cdr3_nt: TGTGCCAGCAGCTATTGGCCCCGGAACACCGGGGAGCTGTTTTTT; clone_size: few; v_call: TRBV11-2; d_call: -; j_call: TRBJ2-2
cdr3_aa: CASSTPRGSGNTIYF; cdr3_nt: TGTGCCAGCAGCACCCCACGCGGCTCTGGAAACACCATATATTTT; clone_size: -; v_call: TRBV9; d_call: -; j_call: TRBJ1-3
cdr3_aa: CASSEWRQGVFGYTF; cdr3_nt: TGTGCCAGCAGTGAATGGAGACAGGGCGTCTTTGGCTACACCTTC; clone_size: -; v_call: TRBV6-1; d_call: TRBD1; j_call: TRBJ1-2
cdr3_aa: CASSLIGGREGGQPQHF; cdr3_nt: TGTGCCAGCAGCTTAATTGGGGGCAGGGAAGGGGGTCAGCCCCAGCATTTT; clone_size: -; v_call: TRBV7-8; d_call: -; j_call: TRBJ1-5
cdr3_aa: CASSPGLAGTYEQYF; cdr3_nt: TGTGCCAGCTCACCTGGACTAGCGGGTACCTACGAGCAGTACTTC; clone_size: -; v_call: TRBV18; d_call: TRBD2; j_call: TRBJ2-7
cdr3_aa: CASSDSGRQPQHF; cdr3_nt: TGTGCCAGCAGTGACTCAGGGAGGCAGCCCCAGCATTTT; clone_size: -; v_call: TRBV6-1; d_call: -; j_call: TRBJ1-5
cdr3_aa: CASSFRGGYNSPLHF; cdr3_nt: TGTGCCAGCAGCTTTCGGGGGGGATATAATTCACCCCTCCACTTT; clone_size: once; v_call: TRBV7-9; d_call: -; j_call: TRBJ1-6
cdr3_aa: CASSSGTSGTGDTQYF; cdr3_nt: TGCGCCAGCAGCTCCGGGACTAGCGGGACCGGGGATACGCAGTATTTT; clone_size: -; v_call: TRBV5-1; d_call: TRBD2; j_call: TRBJ2-3
cdr3_aa: CASRLRSGLAGGTYNEQFF; cdr3_nt: TGTGCCAGCCGGCTCCGGTCTGGACTAGCGGGAGGGACCTACAATGAGCAGTTCTTC; clone_size: -; v_call: TRBV27; d_call: TRBD2; j_call: TRBJ2-1
cdr3_aa: CASRPRDRGSGNTIYF; cdr3_nt: TGTGCCAGCAGACCCCGGGACAGGGGCTCTGGAAACACCATATATTTT; clone_size: -; v_call: TRBV2; d_call: TRBD1; j_call: TRBJ1-3
cdr3_aa: CASSFPGTNTYEQYF; cdr3_nt: TGTGCCAGCAGTTTCCCCGGGACAAACACCTACGAGCAGTACTTC; clone_size: -; v_call: TRBV6-1; d_call: -; j_call: TRBJ2-7
cdr3_aa: CASSPSRDFNTGELFF; cdr3_nt: TGCGCCAGCAGCCCATCCCGGGACTTTAACACCGGGGAGCTGTTTTTT; clone_size: -; v_call: TRBV4-1; d_call: -; j_call: TRBJ2-2
cdr3_aa: CASSHLQGAETYEQYF; cdr3_nt: TGCGCCAGCAGCCACCTACAGGGGGCGGAGACCTACGAGCAGTACTTC; clone_size: -; v_call: TRBV5-1; d_call: TRBD1; j_call: TRBJ2-7
cdr3_aa: CASGGGSGANVLTF; cdr3_nt: TGCGCCAGCGGGGGGGGGTCTGGGGCCAACGTCCTGACTTTC; clone_size: -; v_call: TRBV5-1; d_call: TRBD2; j_call: TRBJ2-6
cdr3_aa: CASSLAPGGGGELFF; cdr3_nt: TGTGCCAGCAGCTTAGCTCCCGGGGGGGGCGGGGAGCTGTTTTTT; clone_size: few; v_call: TRBV7-2; d_call: TRBD2; j_call: TRBJ2-2
cdr3_aa: CASTPGTSGSYEQYF; cdr3_nt: TGTGCCAGCACCCCCGGGACTAGCGGGAGCTACGAGCAGTACTTC; clone_size: -; v_call: TRBV6-5; d_call: TRBD2; j_call: TRBJ2-7
cdr3_aa: CASSPYESYYGYTF; cdr3_nt: TGTGCCAGCTCACCGTACGAGTCCTACTATGGCTACACCTTC; clone_size: once; v_call: TRBV18; d_call: -; j_call: TRBJ1-2
cdr3_aa: CSVPRDASTDTQYF; cdr3_nt: TGCAGCGTCCCGCGGGATGCTAGCACAGATACGCAGTATTTT; clone_size: few; v_call: TRBV29-1; d_call: -; j_call: TRBJ2-3
cdr3_aa: CASSPPAPAYEQYF; cdr3_nt: TGTGCCAGCTCACCACCGGCCCCAGCCTACGAGCAGTACTTC; clone_size: once; v_call: TRBV18; d_call: -; j_call: TRBJ2-7
cdr3_aa: CASSSRGSGNTIYF; cdr3_nt: TGCGCCAGCAGCAGCAGGGGCTCTGGAAACACCATATATTTT; clone_size: -; v_call: TRBV5-1; d_call: -; j_call: TRBJ1-3
cdr3_aa: CASSQQGAVRTEAFF; cdr3_nt: TGTGCCAGCAGTCAACAGGGGGCGGTTCGGACTGAAGCTTTCTTT; clone_size: -; v_call: TRBV6-1; d_call: TRBD1; j_call: TRBJ1-1
cdr3_aa: CASSPWTSGSYEQYF; cdr3_nt: TGTGCCAGCAGCCCTTGGACTAGCGGGAGTTACGAGCAGTACTTC; clone_size: -; v_call: TRBV5-4; d_call: TRBD2; j_call: TRBJ2-7
cdr3_aa: CASSAQQNQNSPLHF; cdr3_nt: TGTGCCAGCAGTGCGCAACAGAACCAAAATTCACCCCTCCACTTT; clone_size: few; v_call: TRBV6-1; d_call: -; j_call: TRBJ1-6
cdr3_aa: CASSEKQNTEAFF; cdr3_nt: TGTGCCAGCAGTGAAAAACAGAACACTGAAGCTTTCTTT; clone_size: -; v_call: TRBV6-5; d_call: -; j_call: TRBJ1-1
cdr3_aa: CAGSLQGHPSNEQFF; cdr3_nt: TGTGCCGGCAGCTTACAGGGCCATCCTTCGAATGAGCAGTTCTTC; clone_size: -; v_call: TRBV11-2; d_call: -; j_call: TRBJ2-1
cdr3_aa: CASSWRQGEGYTF; cdr3_nt: TGTGCCAGCAGTTGGAGACAGGGGGAAGGCTACACCTTC; clone_size: -; v_call: TRBV2; d_call: TRBD1; j_call: TRBJ1-2
cdr3_aa: CASSFALGGNTEAFF; cdr3_nt: TGTGCCAGCAGCTTCGCACTGGGGGGGAACACTGAAGCTTTCTTT; clone_size: once; v_call: TRBV7-9; d_call: -; j_call: TRBJ1-1
cdr3_aa: CASSKGPAGEGQFF; cdr3_nt: TGTGCCAGCAGCAAAGGCCCAGCGGGGGAGGGGCAGTTCTTC; clone_size: -; v_call: TRBV21-1; d_call: -; j_call: TRBJ2-1
cdr3_aa: CASSWRLTGGGANEQFF; cdr3_nt: TGTGCCAGCAGCTGGCGGCTGACTGGCGGGGGGGCCAACGAGCAGTTCTTC; clone_size: -; v_call: TRBV7-2; d_call: TRBD2; j_call: TRBJ2-1
cdr3_aa: CASSRGAERRAEAFF; cdr3_nt: TGTGCCAGCAGCCGAGGAGCAGAGCGGCGAGCTGAAGCTTTCTTT; clone_size: -; v_call: TRBV6-6; d_call: -; j_call: TRBJ1-1
cdr3_aa: CASSPTISDIYGYTF; cdr3_nt: TGTGCCAGTTCACCTACCATTTCGGACATTTATGGCTACACCTTC; clone_size: few; v_call: TRBV18; d_call: -; j_call: TRBJ1-2
cdr3_aa: CASSLAQMNTGELFF; cdr3_nt: TGTGCCAGCAGCTTAGCACAGATGAACACCGGGGAGCTGTTTTTT; clone_size: -; v_call: TRBV7-8; d_call: -; j_call: TRBJ2-2
cdr3_aa: CAISEGRVGSVLGAFF; cdr3_nt: TGTGCCATCAGTGAGGGGCGGGTGGGGTCGGTTTTAGGAGCTTTCTTT; clone_size: once; v_call: TRBV10-3; d_call: -; j_call: TRBJ1-1
cdr3_aa: CASSLQYRGHQPQHF; cdr3_nt: TGTGCCAGCAGTTTACAGTACAGGGGGCATCAGCCCCAGCATTTT; clone_size: -; v_call: TRBV27; d_call: TRBD1; j_call: TRBJ1-5
cdr3_aa: CASSATNRGGYTF; cdr3_nt: TGTGCCAGCAGTGCTACTAACAGGGGTGGCTACACCTTC; clone_size: -; v_call: TRBV6-1; d_call: TRBD1; j_call: TRBJ1-2
cdr3_aa: CAISATASTDTQYF; cdr3_nt: TGTGCCATCAGTGCGACAGCGAGCACAGATACGCAGTATTTT; clone_size: few; v_call: TRBV10-3; d_call: -; j_call: TRBJ2-3
cdr3_aa: CASSPGQGGFTEAFF; cdr3_nt: TGTGCCAGCAGCCCCGGACAGGGAGGGTTCACTGAAGCTTTCTTT; clone_size: once; v_call: TRBV5-4; d_call: TRBD1; j_call: TRBJ1-1
cdr3_aa: CASSGSSGATWETQYF; cdr3_nt: TGCGCCAGCAGCGGGTCTAGCGGGGCAACGTGGGAGACCCAGTACTTC; clone_size: -; v_call: TRBV5-1; d_call: TRBD2; j_call: TRBJ2-5
cdr3_aa: CASSLTGYSDEKLFF; cdr3_nt: TGTGCCAGCAGCCTGACAGGGTACTCAGATGAAAAACTGTTTTTT; clone_size: -; v_call: TRBV4-2; d_call: TRBD1; j_call: TRBJ1-4
cdr3_aa: CASSIKRELDEQFF; cdr3_nt: TGTGCCAGTAGTATCAAGCGGGAGTTGGATGAGCAGTTCTTC; clone_size: -; v_call: TRBV19; d_call: TRBD2; j_call: TRBJ2-1
cdr3_aa: CASSQDNLAQPQHF; cdr3_nt: TGCGCCAGCAGCCAAGATAATCTGGCTCAGCCCCAGCATTTT; clone_size: -; v_call: TRBV4-1; d_call: -; j_call: TRBJ1-5
cdr3_aa: CASSLGSFRMRRNTGELFF; cdr3_nt: TGTGCCAGCAGCTTAGGAAGTTTCCGCATGAGGAGGAACACCGGGGAGCTGTTTTTT; clone_size: -; v_call: TRBV7-6; d_call: -; j_call: TRBJ2-2
cdr3_aa: CASSLRRSGEQYF; cdr3_nt: TGTGCCAGCAGCCTTAGGCGGTCGGGGGAGCAGTACTTC; clone_size: -; v_call: TRBV7-6; d_call: -; j_call: TRBJ2-7
cdr3_aa: CASSLGVGYEQYF; cdr3_nt: TGTGCCAGCAGCTTGGGAGTTGGCTACGAGCAGTACTTC; clone_size: -; v_call: TRBV7-2; d_call: -; j_call: TRBJ2-7